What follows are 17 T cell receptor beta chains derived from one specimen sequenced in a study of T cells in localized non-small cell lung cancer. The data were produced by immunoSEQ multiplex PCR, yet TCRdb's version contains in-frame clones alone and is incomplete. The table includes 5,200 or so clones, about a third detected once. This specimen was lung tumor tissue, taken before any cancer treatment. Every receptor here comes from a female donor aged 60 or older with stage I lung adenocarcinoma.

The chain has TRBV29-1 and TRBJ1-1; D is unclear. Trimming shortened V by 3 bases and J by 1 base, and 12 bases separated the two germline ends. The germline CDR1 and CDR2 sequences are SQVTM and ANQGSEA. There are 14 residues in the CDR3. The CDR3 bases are TGCAGCGTTGAGAGGCCCCGCGGGAACACTGAAGCTTTCTTT. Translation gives CSVERPRGNTEAFF.

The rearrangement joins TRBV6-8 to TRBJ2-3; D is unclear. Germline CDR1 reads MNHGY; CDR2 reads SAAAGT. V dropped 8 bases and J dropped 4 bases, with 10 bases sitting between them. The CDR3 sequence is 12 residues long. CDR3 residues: CASARVADTQYF. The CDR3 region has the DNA TGTGCCAGCGCTAGGGTCGCAGATACGCAGTATTTT.

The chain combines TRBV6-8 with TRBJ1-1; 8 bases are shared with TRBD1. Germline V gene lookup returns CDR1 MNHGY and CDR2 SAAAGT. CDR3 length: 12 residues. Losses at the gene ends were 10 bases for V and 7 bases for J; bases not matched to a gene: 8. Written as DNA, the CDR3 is TGTGCCACGACTCCGGGGACAGGTGAAGCTTTCTTT. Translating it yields CATTPGTGEAFF.

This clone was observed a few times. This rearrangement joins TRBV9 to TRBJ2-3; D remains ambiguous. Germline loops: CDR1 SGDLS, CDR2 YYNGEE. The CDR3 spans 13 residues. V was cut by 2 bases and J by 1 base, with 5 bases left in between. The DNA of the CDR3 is TGTGCCAGCAGCGTTGCAGGCACAGATACGCAGTATTTT. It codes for CASSVAGTDTQYF. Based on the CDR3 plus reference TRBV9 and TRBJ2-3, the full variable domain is DSGVTQTPKHLITATGQRVTLRCSPRSGDLSVYWYQQSLDQGLQFLIQYYNGEERAKGNILERFSAQQFPDLHSELNLSSLELGDSALYFCASSVAGTDTQYFGPGTRLTVL.

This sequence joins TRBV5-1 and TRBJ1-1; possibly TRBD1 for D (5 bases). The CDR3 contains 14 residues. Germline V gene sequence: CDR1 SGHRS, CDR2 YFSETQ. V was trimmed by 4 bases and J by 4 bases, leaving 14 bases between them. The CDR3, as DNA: TGCGCCAGCAGCACCCGTCCAGGGAGCACTGAAGCTTTCTTT. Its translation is CASSTRPGSTEAFF.

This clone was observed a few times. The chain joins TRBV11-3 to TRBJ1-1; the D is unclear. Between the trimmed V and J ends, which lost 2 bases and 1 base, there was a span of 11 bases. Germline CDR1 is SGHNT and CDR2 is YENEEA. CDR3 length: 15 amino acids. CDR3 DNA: TGTGCCAGCAGCTTAACAAGAGGGTCGAACACTGAAGCTTTCTTT. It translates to CASSLTRGSNTEAFF. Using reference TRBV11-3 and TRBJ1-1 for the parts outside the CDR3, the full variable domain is EAGVVQSPRYKIIEKKQPVAFWCNPISGHNTLYWYLQNLGQGPELLIRYENEEAVDDSQLPKDRFSAERLKGVDSTLKIQPAELGDSAVYLCASSLTRGSNTEAFFGQGTRLTVV.

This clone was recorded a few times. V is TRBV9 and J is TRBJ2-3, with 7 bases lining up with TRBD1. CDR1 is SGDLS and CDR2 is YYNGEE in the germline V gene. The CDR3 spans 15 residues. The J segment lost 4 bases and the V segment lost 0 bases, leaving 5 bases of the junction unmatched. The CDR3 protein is CASSVAWTGSDTQYF. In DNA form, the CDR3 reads TGTGCCAGCAGCGTAGCGTGGACAGGTTCAGATACGCAGTATTTT.

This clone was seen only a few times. DNA for the CDR3: TGTGCCAGCAGCGCTGCGACAGGGCGAGGAAACACCATATATTTT. Translating it yields CASSAATGRGNTIYF. This chain uses TRBV9 with TRBJ1-3, with TRBD1 matching over 7 bases. This CDR3 contains 15 residues. V lost 3 bases and J lost 4; bases outside the gene matches: 7. CDR1 is SGDLS, CDR2 YYNGEE, per germline. Full variable domain (outside the CDR3, taken from reference TRBV9 and TRBJ1-3): DSGVTQTPKHLITATGQRVTLRCSPRSGDLSVYWYQQSLDQGLQFLIQYYNGEERAKGNILERFSAQQFPDLHSELNLSSLELGDSALYFCASSAATGRGNTIYFGEGSWLTVV.

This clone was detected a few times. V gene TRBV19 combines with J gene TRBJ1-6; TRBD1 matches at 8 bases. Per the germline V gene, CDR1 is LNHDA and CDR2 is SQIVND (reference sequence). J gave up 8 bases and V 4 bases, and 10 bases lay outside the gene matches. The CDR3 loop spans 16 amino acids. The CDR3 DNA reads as TGTGCCAGTAGTAAGACTACAGGGGGGGCAGATTCACCCCTCCACTTT. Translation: CASSKTTGGADSPLHF.

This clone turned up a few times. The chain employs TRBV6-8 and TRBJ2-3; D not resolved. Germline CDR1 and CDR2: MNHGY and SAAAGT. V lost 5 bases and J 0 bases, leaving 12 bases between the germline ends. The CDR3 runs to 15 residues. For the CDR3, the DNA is TGTGCCAGCAGTGATAATTGGTGGAGCACAGATACGCAGTATTTT. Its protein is CASSDNWWSTDTQYF.

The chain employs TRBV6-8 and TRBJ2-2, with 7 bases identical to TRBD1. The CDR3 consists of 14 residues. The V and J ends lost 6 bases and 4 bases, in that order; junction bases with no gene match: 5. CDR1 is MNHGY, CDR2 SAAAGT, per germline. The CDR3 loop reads CASSRGQRTGELFF. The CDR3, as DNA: TGTGCCAGCAGCCGGGGACAGCGCACCGGGGAGCTGTTTTTT.

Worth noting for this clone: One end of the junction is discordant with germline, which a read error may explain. CDR3 coding DNA: TGTGCCTGGAGTGTACCGGGGGCGAATGGGCAGTTCTTC. Its translation is CAWSVPGANGQFF. This chain links TRBV30 with TRBJ2-1; D may match TRBD1 or TRBD2 (6 bases each). Germline V lookup: CDR1 GTSNPN, CDR2 SVGIG (reference sequence). The CDR3 has 13 residues.

CDR3 in amino acids: CAWNRQLLYGYTF. The DNA of the CDR3 is TGTGCCTGGAATAGACAGCTACTCTATGGCTACACCTTC. V and J are TRBV30 and TRBJ1-2; weak D call: TRBD1 (5 bases). The CDR3 is 13 amino acids. The germline V gene encodes CDR1 GTSNPN and CDR2 SVGIG (reference sequence). V dropped 4 bases and J dropped 4 bases, with 13 bases sitting between them. Full variable domain (missing parts from reference TRBV30 and TRBJ1-2): SQTIHQWPATLVQPVGSPLSLECTVEGTSNPNLYWYRQAAGRGLQLLFYSVGIGQISSEVPQNLSASRPQDRQFILSSKKLLLSDSGFYLCAWNRQLLYGYTFGSGTRLTVV.

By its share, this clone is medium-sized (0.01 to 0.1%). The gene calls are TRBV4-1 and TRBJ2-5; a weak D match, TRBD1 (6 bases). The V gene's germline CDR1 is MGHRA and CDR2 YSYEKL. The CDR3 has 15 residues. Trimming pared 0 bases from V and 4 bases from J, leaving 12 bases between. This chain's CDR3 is CASSQEADSVETQYF. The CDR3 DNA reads TGCGCCAGCAGCCAAGAGGCGGACAGCGTAGAGACCCAGTACTTC.

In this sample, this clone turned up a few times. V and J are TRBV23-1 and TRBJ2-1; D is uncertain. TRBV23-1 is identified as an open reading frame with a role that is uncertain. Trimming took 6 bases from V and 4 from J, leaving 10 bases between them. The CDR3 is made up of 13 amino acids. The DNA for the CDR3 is TGCGCCAGCAGCCAAGATTCGTACAATGAGCAGTTCTTC. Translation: CASSQDSYNEQFF.

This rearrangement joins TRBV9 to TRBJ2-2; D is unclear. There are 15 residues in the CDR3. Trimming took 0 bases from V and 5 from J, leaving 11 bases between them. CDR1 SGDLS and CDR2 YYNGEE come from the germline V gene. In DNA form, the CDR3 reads TGTGCCAGCAGCGTAGGATCTGCCGAGACCGGGGAGCTGTTTTTT. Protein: CASSVGSAETGELFF.

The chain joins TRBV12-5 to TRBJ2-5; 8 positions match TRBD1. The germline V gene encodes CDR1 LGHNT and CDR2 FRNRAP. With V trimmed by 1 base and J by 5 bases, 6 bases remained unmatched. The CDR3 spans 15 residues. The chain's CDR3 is CASGLAQGAGETQYF. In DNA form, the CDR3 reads TGTGCTAGTGGTTTGGCTCAGGGGGCTGGGGAGACCCAGTACTTC.